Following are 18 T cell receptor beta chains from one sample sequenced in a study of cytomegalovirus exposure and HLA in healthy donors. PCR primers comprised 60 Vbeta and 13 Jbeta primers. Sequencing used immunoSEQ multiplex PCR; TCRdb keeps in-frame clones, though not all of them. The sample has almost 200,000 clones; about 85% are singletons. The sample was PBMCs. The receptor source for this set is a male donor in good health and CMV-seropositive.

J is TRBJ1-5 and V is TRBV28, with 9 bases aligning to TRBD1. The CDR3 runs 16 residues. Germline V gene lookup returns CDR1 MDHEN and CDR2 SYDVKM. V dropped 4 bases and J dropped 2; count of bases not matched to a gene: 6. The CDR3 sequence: CASSSLTGGGNQPQHF. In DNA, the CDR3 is TGTGCCAGCAGTTCGTTAACAGGGGGCGGCAATCAGCCCCAGCATTTT.

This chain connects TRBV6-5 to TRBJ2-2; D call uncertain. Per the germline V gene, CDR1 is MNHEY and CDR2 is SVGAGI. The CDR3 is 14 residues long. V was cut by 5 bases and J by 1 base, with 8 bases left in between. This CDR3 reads CASSRTGNTGELFF. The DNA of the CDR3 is TGTGCCAGCAGTCGTACGGGGAACACCGGGGAGCTGTTTTTT.

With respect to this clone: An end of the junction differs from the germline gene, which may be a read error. The CDR3 spells CASSLTDSSHQPQHF. DNA for the CDR3: TGTGCCAGCTCACTCACTGACAGTAGCCATCAGCCCCAGCATTTT. The chain couples TRBV18 to TRBJ1-5; TRBD1 is a possible D gene (5 bases). Germline V lookup: CDR1 KGHSH, CDR2 LQKENI. The CDR3 runs to 15 residues.

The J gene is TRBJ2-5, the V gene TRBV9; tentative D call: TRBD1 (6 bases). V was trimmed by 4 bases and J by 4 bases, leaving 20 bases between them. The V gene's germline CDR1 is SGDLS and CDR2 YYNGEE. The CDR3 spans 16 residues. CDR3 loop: CASSTDSGVPGETQYF. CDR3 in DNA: TGTGCCAGCAGCACTGATTCAGGGGTCCCGGGAGAGACCCAGTACTTC.

This chain's CDR3 is CASSQERTSGGNLNIQYF. CDR3 nucleotides: TGCGCCAGCAGCCAAGAAAGAACTAGCGGGGGGAACCTAAACATTCAGTACTTC. This sequence joins TRBV4-3 and TRBJ2-4, with TRBD2 identical over 12 bases. This CDR3 is 18 amino acids long. Germline assignment: CDR1 LGHNA and CDR2 YSLEER. Unmatched junction bases numbered 9, after V lost 0 bases and J lost 6 bases.

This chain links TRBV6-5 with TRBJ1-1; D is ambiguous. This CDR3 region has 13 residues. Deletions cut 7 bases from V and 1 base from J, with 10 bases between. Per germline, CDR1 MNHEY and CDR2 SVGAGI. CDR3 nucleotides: TGTGCCAGCACGTCGAACAGGAACACTGAAGCTTTCTTT. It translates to CASTSNRNTEAFF.

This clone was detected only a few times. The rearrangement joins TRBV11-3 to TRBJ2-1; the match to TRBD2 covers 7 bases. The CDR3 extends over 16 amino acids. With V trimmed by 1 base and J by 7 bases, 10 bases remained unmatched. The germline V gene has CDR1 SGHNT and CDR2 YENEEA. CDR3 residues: CASSLGGGPGGNEQFF. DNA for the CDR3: TGTGCCAGCAGCTTAGGGGGAGGGCCCGGGGGTAATGAGCAGTTCTTC.

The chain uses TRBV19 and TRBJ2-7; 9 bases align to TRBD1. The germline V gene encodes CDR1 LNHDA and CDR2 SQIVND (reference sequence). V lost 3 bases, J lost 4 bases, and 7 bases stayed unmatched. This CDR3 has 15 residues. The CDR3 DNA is TGTGCCAGTAGTATTTGGACAGGGGATGCTTACGAGCAGTACTTC. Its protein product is CASSIWTGDAYEQYF. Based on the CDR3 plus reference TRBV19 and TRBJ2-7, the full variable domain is DGGITQSPKYLFRKEGQNVTLSCEQNLNHDAMYWYRQDPGQGLRLIYYSQIVNDFQKGDIAEGYSVSREKKESFPLTVTSAQKNPTAFYLCASSIWTGDAYEQYFGPGTRLTVT.

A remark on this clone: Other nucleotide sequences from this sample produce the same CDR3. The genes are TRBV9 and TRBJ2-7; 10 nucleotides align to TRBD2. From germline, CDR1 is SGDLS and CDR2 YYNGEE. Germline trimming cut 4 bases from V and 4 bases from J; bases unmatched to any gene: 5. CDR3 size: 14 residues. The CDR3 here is CASSPRTSGYEQYF. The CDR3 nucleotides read TGTGCCAGCAGCCCTCGGACTAGCGGATACGAGCAGTACTTC. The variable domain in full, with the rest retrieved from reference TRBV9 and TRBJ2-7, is DSGVTQTPKHLITATGQRVTLRCSPRSGDLSVYWYQQSLDQGLQFLIQYYNGEERAKGNILERFSAQQFPDLHSELNLSSLELGDSALYFCASSPRTSGYEQYFGPGTRLTVT.

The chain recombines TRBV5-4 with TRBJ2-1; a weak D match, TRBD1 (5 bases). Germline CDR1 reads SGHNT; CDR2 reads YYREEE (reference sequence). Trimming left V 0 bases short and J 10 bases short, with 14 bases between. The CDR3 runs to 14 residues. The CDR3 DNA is TGTGCCAGCAGCTTGGCCAAAGGGGCGGCGGAGCAGTTCTTC. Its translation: CASSLAKGAAEQFF.

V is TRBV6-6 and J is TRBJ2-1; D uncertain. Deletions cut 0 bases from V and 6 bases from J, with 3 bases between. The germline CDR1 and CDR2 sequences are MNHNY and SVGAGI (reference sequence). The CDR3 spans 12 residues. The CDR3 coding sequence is TGTGCCAGCAGTTACTCCCGCAATGAGCAGTTCTTC. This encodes CASSYSRNEQFF.

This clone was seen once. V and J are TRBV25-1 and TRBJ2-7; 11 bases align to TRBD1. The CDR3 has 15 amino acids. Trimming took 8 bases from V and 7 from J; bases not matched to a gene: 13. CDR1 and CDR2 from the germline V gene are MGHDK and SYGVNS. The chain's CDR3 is CASQYPGQGGGEQYF. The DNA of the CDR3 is TGTGCCAGCCAGTATCCGGGACAGGGGGGAGGGGAGCAGTACTTC.

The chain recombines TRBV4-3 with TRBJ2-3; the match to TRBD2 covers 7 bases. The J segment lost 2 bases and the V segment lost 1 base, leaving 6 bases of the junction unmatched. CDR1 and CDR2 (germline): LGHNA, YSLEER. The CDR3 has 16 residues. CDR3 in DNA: TGCGCCAGCAGCCAAGGGAGACTAGCCGCCACAGATACGCAGTATTTT. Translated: CASSQGRLAATDTQYF.

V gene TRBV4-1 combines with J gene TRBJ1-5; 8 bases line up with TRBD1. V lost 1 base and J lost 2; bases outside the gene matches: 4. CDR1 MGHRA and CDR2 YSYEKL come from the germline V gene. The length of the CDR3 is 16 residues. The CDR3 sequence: CASSQGPGQGNQPQHF. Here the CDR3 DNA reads TGCGCCAGCAGCCAAGGTCCGGGACAGGGCAATCAGCCCCAGCATTTT.

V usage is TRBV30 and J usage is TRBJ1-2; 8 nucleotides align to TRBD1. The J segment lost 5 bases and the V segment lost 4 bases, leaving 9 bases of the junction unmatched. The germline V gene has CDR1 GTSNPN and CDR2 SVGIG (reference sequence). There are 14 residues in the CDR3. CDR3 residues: CAWTGQGAGYGYTF. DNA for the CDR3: TGTGCCTGGACGGGGCAGGGGGCTGGGTATGGCTACACCTTC.

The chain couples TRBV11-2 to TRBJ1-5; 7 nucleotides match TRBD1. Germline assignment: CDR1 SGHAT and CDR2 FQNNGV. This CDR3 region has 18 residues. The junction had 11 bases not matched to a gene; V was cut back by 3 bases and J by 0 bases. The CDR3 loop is CASSFGGRQGFSNQPQHF. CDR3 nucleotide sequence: TGTGCCAGCAGCTTCGGGGGCCGACAGGGTTTTAGCAATCAGCCCCAGCATTTT.

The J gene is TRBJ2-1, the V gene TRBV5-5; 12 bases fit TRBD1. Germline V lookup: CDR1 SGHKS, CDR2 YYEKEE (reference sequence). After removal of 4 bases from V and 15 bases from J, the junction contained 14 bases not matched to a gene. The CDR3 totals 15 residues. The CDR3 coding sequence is TGTGCCAGCAGCCTACCCGGGACAGGGGGCTTTGGGGGGTTCTTC. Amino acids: CASSLPGTGGFGGFF. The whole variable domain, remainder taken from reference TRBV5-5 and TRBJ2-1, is DAGVTQSPTHLIKTRGQQVTLRCSPISGHKSVSWYQQVLGQGPQFIFQYYEKEERGRGNFPDRFSARQFPNYSSELNVNALLLGDSALYLCASSLPGTGGFGGFFGPGTRLTVL.

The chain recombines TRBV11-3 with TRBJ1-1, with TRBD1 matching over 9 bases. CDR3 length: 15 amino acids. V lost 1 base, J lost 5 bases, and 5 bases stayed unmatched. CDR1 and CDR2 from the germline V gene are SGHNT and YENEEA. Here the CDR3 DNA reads TGTGCCAGCAGCTTAGGTGGGGACAGGGAGACTGAAGCTTTCTTT. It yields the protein CASSLGGDRETEAFF.